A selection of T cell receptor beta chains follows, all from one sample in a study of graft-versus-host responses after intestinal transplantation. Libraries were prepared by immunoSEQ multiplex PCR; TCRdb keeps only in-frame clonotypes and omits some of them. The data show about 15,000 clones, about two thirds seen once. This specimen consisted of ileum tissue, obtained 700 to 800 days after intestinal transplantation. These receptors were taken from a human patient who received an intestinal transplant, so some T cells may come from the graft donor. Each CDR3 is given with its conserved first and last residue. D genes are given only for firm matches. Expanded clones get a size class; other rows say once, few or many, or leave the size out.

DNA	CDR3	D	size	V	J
TGCGCCAGCAAGGCTAGCGGGGGGTCAGATACGCAGTATTTT	CASKASGGSDTQYF	TRBD2	NA	TRBV10-1	TRBJ2-3
TGCGCCAGCAGCCAAGATGCAAATTCACCCCTCCACTTT	CASSQDANSPLHF	NA	NA	TRBV1	TRBJ1-6
TGTGCCAGCAGCTTCGGTCTAGCGGGAAGAGGGACAGATACGCAGTATTTT	CASSFGLAGRGTDTQYF	TRBD2	NA	TRBV5-4	TRBJ2-3
TGCGCCAGCAGCCCCTTAGCGGGTACGAACACCGGGGAGCTGTTTTTT	CASSPLAGTNTGELFF	TRBD2	NA	TRBV5-1	TRBJ2-2
TGTGCCAGCAGTCCGTCGACAGCTAACTATGGCTACACCTTC	CASSPSTANYGYTF	NA	NA	TRBV27	TRBJ1-2
TGTGCCAGTATTTTGGAAAAACTGTTTTTT	CASILEKLFF	NA	NA	TRBV19	TRBJ1-4
TGTGCCAGCTCACCACGAGGACTAGCGGGGGATGCCGGGGAGCTGTTTTTT	CASSPRGLAGDAGELFF	TRBD2	NA	TRBV18	TRBJ2-2
TGTGCCAGCTCACGACTAGGACTAGCGAGCTCCTACAATGAGCAGTTCTTC	CASSRLGLASSYNEQFF	TRBD2	few	TRBV18	TRBJ2-1
TGCGCCAGCGATGGGGTGGGTCAGGGAAATCAGCCCCAGCATTTT	CASDGVGQGNQPQHF	NA	NA	TRBV5-1	TRBJ1-5
TGTGCCAGCAACGACGGAGGGACTTATGGCTACACCTTC	CASNDGGTYGYTF	NA	NA	TRBV2	TRBJ1-2
TGTGCCAGAAGCTTGTTCGTCAGCTACTACGAGCAGTACTTC	CARSLFVSYYEQYF	NA	medium-sized	TRBV5-3	TRBJ2-7
TGTGCCAGCAGCACCGGGACCTCTGGCGAGCAGTACTTC	CASSTGTSGEQYF	NA	NA	TRBV11-2	TRBJ2-7
TGTGCCAGCAGCTCCACTCACGCACTTGGTTGGGACAATGAGCAGTTCTTC	CASSSTHALGWDNEQFF	NA	NA	TRBV28	TRBJ2-1
TGTGCCAGCAGCTTGGGAGACAACACTGAAGCTTTCTTT	CASSLGDNTEAFF	NA	NA	TRBV5-6	TRBJ1-1
TGTGCCTGGAGTTTGGGGGACACTGAAGCTTTCTTT	CAWSLGDTEAFF	NA	NA	TRBV30	TRBJ1-1
TGTGCCAGCAGCACCCGGGACAGGGGGCTTTCTGGGGCCAACGTCCTGACTTTC	CASSTRDRGLSGANVLTF	TRBD1	few	TRBV5-6	TRBJ2-6
TGCAGCTTAGACATTGACTATGGCTACACCTTC	CSLDIDYGYTF	NA	few	TRBV29-1	TRBJ1-2
TGTGCCAGCAGTTTGTCAAACGTCGGGAACACTGAAGCTTTCTTT	CASSLSNVGNTEAFF	NA	NA	TRBV27	TRBJ1-1
TGTGCCAGCAGTGCGGGAACAGGCGTATTAGGCTACACCTTC	CASSAGTGVLGYTF	NA	few	TRBV6-5	TRBJ1-2
TGCGCCAGCGCTGTCTGGGGGGTGGCTGAAGCTTTCTTT	CASAVWGVAEAFF	NA	NA	TRBV5-1	TRBJ1-1
TGTGCCAGCAGCTTGTACCGGGACAGGGGTGACGATGAGCAGTTCTTC	CASSLYRDRGDDEQFF	TRBD1	NA	TRBV5-6	TRBJ2-1
TGTGCCAGTAGTAGAGGGGGCTACGAGCAGTACTTC	CASSRGGYEQYF	NA	NA	TRBV19	TRBJ2-7
TGCGCCAGCAGCTTGGCCACCAAGGACGGTAACTATGGCTACACCTTC	CASSLATKDGNYGYTF	NA	NA	TRBV5-1	TRBJ1-2
TGTGCCAGCAGCTTAGGTGCCGGGGAGCTGTTTTTT	CASSLGAGELFF	NA	NA	TRBV11-2	TRBJ2-2
TGCGCCAGCAGCCAAGATCAACAGGGTGTTGGGAAACTGTTTTTT	CASSQDQQGVGKLFF	NA	NA	TRBV4-3	TRBJ1-4
TGTGCCAGCAGTCCCGGACTTCCCAATGAGCAGTTCTTC	CASSPGLPNEQFF	NA	NA	TRBV14	TRBJ2-1
TGCGCCAGCAGTCCGGGACAGGGGGTTCGGTATGGCTACACCTTC	CASSPGQGVRYGYTF	TRBD1	few	TRBV10-2	TRBJ1-2
TGCGCCAGCAGCCAAGTGATGGGACAGGGCTCCTACGAGCAGTACTTC	CASSQVMGQGSYEQYF	TRBD1	few	TRBV4-1	TRBJ2-7
TGTGCCAGCAGTGGACAGGGGGCTCAGCCCCAGCATTTT	CASSGQGAQPQHF	TRBD1	NA	TRBV25-1	TRBJ1-5
TGTGCCAGCAGCATTCAGGGGGCAACTAATGAAAAACTGTTTTTT	CASSIQGATNEKLFF	TRBD1	NA	TRBV7-8	TRBJ1-4
TGTGCCTGGAGTGGGGGGCGTAGGGCAGATACGCAGTATTTT	CAWSGGRRADTQYF	NA	NA	TRBV30	TRBJ2-3
TGTGCCAGCAGCAGGGGGCAAGAGTCTGGAAACACCATATATTTT	CASSRGQESGNTIYF	TRBD1	NA	TRBV5-6	TRBJ1-3
TGTGCCAGCAGACGCCGGGACAGATTGAGTTCACCCCTCCACTTT	CASRRRDRLSSPLHF	TRBD1	NA	TRBV7-2	TRBJ1-6
TGTGCCTGGAGTGAGGGGGCTGAGGAAGCTTTCTTT	CAWSEGAEEAFF	TRBD1	few	TRBV30	TRBJ1-1
TGTGCCAGCAGTCCTAACACCGGGGAGCTGTTTTTT	CASSPNTGELFF	NA	NA	TRBV6-9	TRBJ2-2
TGCAGCGCCGGGCCGGGACTAGCGGGAGGGCCCAGGAACAATGAGCAGTTCTTC	CSAGPGLAGGPRNNEQFF	TRBD2	NA	TRBV29-1	TRBJ2-1
TGTCCCAGCAGTGCGCCCCCGGACACGACCGGGGAGCTGTTTTTT	CPSSAPPDTTGELFF	NA	few	TRBV6-1	TRBJ2-2
TGTGCCAGCAGTTACTCGTTAGTAGTCGACTACGAGCAGTACTTC	CASSYSLVVDYEQYF	NA	NA	TRBV6-6	TRBJ2-7
TGCAGCGTTGGAAAGCGGGTTTACAATGAGCAGTTCTTC	CSVGKRVYNEQFF	NA	NA	TRBV29-1	TRBJ2-1
TGTGCCAGCACTTATGGTACTGAAGCTTTCTTT	CASTYGTEAFF	NA	NA	TRBV28	TRBJ1-1
TGCGCCAGCAGCGAGGGACTTACCGACAATGAGCAGTTCTTC	CASSEGLTDNEQFF	NA	NA	TRBV5-1	TRBJ2-1
TGTGCCAGTAGTACTCGAGGGGAGACCCAGTACTTC	CASSTRGETQYF	NA	few	TRBV19	TRBJ2-5
TGCGCCAGCAGCCAAGAGGCGGGGGGGTATCTCACAGATACGCAGTATTTT	CASSQEAGGYLTDTQYF	TRBD2	NA	TRBV4-3	TRBJ2-3
TGTGCCAGTCGGGTTAGCAATCAGCCCCAGCATTTT	CASRVSNQPQHF	NA	NA	TRBV27	TRBJ1-5
TGTGCCCGCCGGGGGGGGCTAGCGGGAGGATACACCGGGGAGCTGTTTTTT	CARRGGLAGGYTGELFF	TRBD2	NA	TRBV25-1	TRBJ2-2
TGTGCCAGCAGCCTCCGGGCCACAGGCGGCTACGAGCAGTACTTC	CASSLRATGGYEQYF	NA	NA	TRBV7-9	TRBJ2-7
TGTGCCAGTGGGGGACTAGCGGGAGCAGATACGCAGTATTTT	CASGGLAGADTQYF	TRBD2	once	TRBV19	TRBJ2-3